This T cell receptor (beta chain) was sequenced in a study of read filtering for tumor transcriptome and immune sequencing. Study-wide background: The cohort had about 16 men and over eleven women aged roughly 45 to 90, mean about 66 years.

From roughly 400 ng of RNA, a library with molecular barcoded alpha/delta and beta/gamma adaptors was made. TCRdb independently ran MiXCR on the reads; one entry per CDR3 protein. This sample has about 38,000 distinct CDR3 sequences, with around 13% found just once. This clonotype was recorded many times. This CDR3 region has 14 residues. Germline V gene data show CDR1 as SGHRS and CDR2 as YFSETQ. J was trimmed by 1 base and V by 4 bases; bases with no gene match: 2. The sample was a population of CD138-negative cells sorted from bone marrow. This TCR came from a donor over 35 with multiple myeloma. The J gene is TRBJ1-1, the V gene TRBV5-1; 9 positions match TRBD1. This CDR3 is CASSATGGNTEAFF. CDR3 in DNA: TGCGCCAGCAGCGCGACAGGGGGGAACACTGAAGCTTTCTTT. Full variable domain (rest looked up from reference TRBV5-1 and TRBJ1-1): KAGVTQTPRYLIKTRGQQVTLSCSPISGHRSVSWYQQTPGQGLQFLFEYFSETQRNKGNFPGRFSGRQFSNSRSEMNVSTLELGDSALYLCASSATGGNTEAFFGQGTRLTVV.